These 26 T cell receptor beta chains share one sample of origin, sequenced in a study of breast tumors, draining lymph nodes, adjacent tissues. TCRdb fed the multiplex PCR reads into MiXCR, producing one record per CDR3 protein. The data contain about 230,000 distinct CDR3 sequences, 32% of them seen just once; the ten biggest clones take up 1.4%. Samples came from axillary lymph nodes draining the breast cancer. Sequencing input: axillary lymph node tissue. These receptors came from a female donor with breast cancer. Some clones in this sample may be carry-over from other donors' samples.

CDR3 bases: TGTGCCAGCAGCCGCAGGGGGCTCCTCCCCTACGAGCAGTACTTC. Translated: CASSRRGLLPYEQYF. This chain joins TRBV7-9 and TRBJ2-7; 8 bases are a match to TRBD1. V trimming: 5 bases; J trimming: 2 bases; junction bases outside the gene matches: 8. There are 15 residues in the CDR3. Germline lookup yields CDR1 SEHNR and CDR2 FQNEAQ (reference sequence).

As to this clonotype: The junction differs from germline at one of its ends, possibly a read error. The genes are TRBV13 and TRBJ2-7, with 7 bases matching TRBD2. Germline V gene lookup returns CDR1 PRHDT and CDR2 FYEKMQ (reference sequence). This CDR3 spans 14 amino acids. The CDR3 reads CASSLRGVSYERYF. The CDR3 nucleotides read TGTGCCAGCAGCTTACGGGGGGTGAGCTACGAGCGGTACTTC.

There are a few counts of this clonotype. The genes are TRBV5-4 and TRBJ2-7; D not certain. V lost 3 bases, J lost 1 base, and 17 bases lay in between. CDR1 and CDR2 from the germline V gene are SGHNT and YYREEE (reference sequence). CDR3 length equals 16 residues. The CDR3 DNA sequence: TGTGCCAGCAGCTCCGCCCGGGCCTTCGTATCCTACGAGCAGTACTTC. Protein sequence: CASSSARAFVSYEQYF.

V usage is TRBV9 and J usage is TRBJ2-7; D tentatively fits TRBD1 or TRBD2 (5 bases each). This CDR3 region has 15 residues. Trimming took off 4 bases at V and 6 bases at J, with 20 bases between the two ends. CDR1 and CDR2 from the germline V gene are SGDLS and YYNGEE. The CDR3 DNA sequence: TGTGCCAGCAGCCATACGGGACCCGTGATCCGCGAGCAGTACTTC. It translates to CASSHTGPVIREQYF.

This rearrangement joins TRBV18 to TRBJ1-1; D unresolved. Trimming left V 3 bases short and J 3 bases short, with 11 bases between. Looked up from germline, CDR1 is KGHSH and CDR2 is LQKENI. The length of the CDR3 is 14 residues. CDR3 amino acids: CASSPPPMDTEAFF. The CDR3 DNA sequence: TGTGCCAGCTCACCGCCCCCCATGGACACTGAAGCTTTCTTT.

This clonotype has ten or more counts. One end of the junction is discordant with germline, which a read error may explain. CDR3 DNA sequence: TGTGCCAGCAGCGTAACTAGTTACCATGAGCAGTTCTTC. Protein sequence: CASSVTSYHEQFF. The chain recombines TRBV7-3 with TRBJ2-1, with D possibly matching TRBD2 (5 bases). Germline CDR1 SGHTA, CDR2 FQGTGA. The CDR3 loop spans 13 amino acids.

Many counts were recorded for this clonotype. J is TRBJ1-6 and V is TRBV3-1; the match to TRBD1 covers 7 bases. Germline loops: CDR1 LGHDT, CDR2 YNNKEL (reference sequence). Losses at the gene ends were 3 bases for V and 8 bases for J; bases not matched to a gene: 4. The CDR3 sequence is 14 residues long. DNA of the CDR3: TGTGCCAGCAGCCACAAGGGGGCATATTCACCCCTCCACTTT. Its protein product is CASSHKGAYSPLHF.

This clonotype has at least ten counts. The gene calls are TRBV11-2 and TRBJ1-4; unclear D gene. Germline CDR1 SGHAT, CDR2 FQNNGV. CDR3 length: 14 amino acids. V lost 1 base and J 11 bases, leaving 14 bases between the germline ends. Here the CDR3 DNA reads TGTGCCAGCAGCTTAGTTTATCGGGCGGATAAACTGTTTTTT. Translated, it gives CASSLVYRADKLFF.

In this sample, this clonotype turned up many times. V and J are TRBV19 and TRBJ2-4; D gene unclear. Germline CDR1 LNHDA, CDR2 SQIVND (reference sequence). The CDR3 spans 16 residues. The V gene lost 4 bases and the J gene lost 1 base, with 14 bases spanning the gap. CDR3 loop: CASSTGWVVAKNIQYF. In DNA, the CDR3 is TGTGCCAGTAGTACCGGTTGGGTGGTCGCCAAAAACATTCAGTACTTC.

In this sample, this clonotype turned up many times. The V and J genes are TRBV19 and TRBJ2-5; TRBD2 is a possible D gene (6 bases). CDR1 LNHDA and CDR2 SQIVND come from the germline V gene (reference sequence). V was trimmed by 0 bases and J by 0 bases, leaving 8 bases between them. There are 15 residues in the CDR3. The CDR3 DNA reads TGTGCCAGTAGTATAGATCTAGCGTACCAAGAGACCCAGTACTTC. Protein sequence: CASSIDLAYQETQYF. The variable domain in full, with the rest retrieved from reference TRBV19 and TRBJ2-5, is DGGITQSPKYLFRKEGQNVTLSCEQNLNHDAMYWYRQDPGQGLRLIYYSQIVNDFQKGDIAEGYSVSREKKESFPLTVTSAQKNPTAFYLCASSIDLAYQETQYFGPGTRLLVL.

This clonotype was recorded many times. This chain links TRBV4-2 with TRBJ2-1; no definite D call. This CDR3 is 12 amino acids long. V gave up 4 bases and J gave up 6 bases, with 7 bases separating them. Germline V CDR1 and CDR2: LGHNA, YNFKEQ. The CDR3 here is CASSPGSNEQFF. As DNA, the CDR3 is TGTGCCAGCAGCCCGGGCTCCAATGAGCAGTTCTTC.

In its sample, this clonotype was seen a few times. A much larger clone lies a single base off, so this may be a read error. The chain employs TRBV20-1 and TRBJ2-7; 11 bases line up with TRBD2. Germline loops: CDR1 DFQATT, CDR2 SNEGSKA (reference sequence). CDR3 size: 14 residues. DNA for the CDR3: TGCAGTGCTTCGACTAGCGGGATCTCCTCCGAGCAGTACTTC. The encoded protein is CSASTSGISSEQYF.

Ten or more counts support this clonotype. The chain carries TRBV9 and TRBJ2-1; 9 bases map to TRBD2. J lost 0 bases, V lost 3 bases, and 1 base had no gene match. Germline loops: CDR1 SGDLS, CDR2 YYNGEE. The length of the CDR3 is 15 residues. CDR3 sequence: CASSASGISYNEQFF. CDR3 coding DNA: TGTGCCAGCAGCGCTAGCGGGATCTCCTACAATGAGCAGTTCTTC.

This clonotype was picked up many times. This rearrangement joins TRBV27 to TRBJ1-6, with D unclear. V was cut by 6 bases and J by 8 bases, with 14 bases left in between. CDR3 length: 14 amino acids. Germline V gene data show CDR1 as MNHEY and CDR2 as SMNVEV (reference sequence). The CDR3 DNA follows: TGTGCCAGCAGGTGGGGATTAACTGATTCACCCCTCCACTTT. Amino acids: CASRWGLTDSPLHF.

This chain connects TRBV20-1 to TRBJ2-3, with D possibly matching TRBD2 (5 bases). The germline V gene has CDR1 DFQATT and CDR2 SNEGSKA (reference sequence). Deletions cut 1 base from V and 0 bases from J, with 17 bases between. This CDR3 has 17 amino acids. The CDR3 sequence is CSARVGSKDLSTDTQYF. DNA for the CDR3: TGCAGTGCTAGAGTTGGGAGTAAGGATCTTAGCACAGATACGCAGTATTTT.

The CDR3 DNA is TGTGCCAGCCAGGACAGGGACACTGAAGCTTTCTTT. Its translation: CASQDRDTEAFF. The chain employs TRBV7-2 and TRBJ1-1; the match to TRBD1 covers 8 bases. This CDR3 is built from 12 residues. Germline-derived CDR1 and CDR2 are SGHTA and FQGNSA. Trimming took 8 bases from V and 3 from J; bases not matched to a gene: 2.

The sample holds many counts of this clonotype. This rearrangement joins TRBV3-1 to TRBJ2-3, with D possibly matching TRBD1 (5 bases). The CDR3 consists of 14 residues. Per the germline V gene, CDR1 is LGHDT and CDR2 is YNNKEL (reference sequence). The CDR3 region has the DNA TGTGCTACTTCCAGGGCCTCCCGCACAGATACGCAGTATTTT. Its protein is CATSRASRTDTQYF.

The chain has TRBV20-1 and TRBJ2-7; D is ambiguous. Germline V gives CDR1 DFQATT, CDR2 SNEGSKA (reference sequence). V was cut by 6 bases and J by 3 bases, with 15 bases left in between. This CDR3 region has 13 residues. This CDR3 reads CSAHGQERYEQYF. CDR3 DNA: TGCAGTGCCCACGGGCAGGAGCGCTACGAGCAGTACTTC.

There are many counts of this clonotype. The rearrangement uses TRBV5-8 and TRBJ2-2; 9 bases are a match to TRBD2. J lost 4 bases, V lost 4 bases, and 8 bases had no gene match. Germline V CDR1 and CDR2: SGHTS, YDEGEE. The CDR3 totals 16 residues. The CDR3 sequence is CASSLGTSRSTGELFF. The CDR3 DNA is TGTGCCAGCAGCCTAGGGACTAGCAGAAGCACCGGGGAGCTGTTTTTT.

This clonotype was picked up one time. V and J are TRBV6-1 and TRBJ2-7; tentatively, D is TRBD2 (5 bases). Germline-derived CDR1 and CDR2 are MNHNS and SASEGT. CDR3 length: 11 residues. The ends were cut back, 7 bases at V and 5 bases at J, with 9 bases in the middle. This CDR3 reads CASTVTNEQYF. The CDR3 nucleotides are TGTGCCAGCACGGTGACTAACGAGCAGTACTTC.

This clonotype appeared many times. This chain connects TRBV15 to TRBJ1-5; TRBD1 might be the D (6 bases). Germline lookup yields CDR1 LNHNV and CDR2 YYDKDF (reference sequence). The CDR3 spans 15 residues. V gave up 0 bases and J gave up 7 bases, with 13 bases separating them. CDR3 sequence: CATSRDRGLGQPQHF. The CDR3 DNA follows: TGTGCCACCAGCAGAGACAGGGGCCTCGGACAGCCCCAGCATTTT.

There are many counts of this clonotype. CDR3 region: CSASTGAGETQYF. CDR3 nucleotide sequence: TGCAGTGCCTCGACAGGGGCGGGGGAGACCCAGTACTTC. The chain couples TRBV20-1 to TRBJ2-5, with 8 nucleotides matching TRBD1. Germline CDR1 is DFQATT and CDR2 is SNEGSKA (reference sequence). The trim removed 6 bases at V and 5 bases at J, leaving 8 bases unmatched. CDR3 length: 13 amino acids.

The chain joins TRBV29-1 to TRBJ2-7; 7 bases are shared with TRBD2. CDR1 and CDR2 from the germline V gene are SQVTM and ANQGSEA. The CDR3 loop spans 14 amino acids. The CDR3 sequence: CRRIRSGHSYEQYF. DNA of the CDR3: TGCAGGCGTATTCGTAGCGGGCACTCCTACGAGCAGTACTTC.

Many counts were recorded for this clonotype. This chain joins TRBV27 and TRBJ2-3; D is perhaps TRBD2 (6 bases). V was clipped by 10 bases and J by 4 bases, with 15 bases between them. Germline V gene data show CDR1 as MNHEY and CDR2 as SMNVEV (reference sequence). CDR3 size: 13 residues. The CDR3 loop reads CAIRDFGADTQYF. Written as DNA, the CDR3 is TGTGCCATCAGGGACTTTGGAGCAGATACGCAGTATTTT.

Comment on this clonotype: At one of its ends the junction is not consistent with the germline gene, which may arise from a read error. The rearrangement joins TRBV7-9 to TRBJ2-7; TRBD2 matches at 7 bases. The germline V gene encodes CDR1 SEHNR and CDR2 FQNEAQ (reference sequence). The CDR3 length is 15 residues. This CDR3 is CATSSGTSVTYEQYF. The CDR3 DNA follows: TGTGCCACCAGCTCCGGAACTAGCGTCACCTACGAGCAGTACTTC.

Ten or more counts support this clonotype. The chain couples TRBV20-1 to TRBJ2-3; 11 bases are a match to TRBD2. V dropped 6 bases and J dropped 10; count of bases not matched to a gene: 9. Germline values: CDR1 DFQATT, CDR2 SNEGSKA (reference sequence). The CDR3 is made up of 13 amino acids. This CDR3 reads CSAPSGRMPPQYF. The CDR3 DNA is TGCAGTGCCCCTAGCGGGAGGATGCCGCCGCAGTATTTT.